The 9 T cell receptor beta chains given below trace back to one sample, sequenced in a study of cytomegalovirus exposure and HLA in healthy donors (TCRdb year 2017). Libraries were constructed by the immunoSEQ multiplex PCR assay. For the multiplex PCR, a mixture combining 60 forward primers for TCR Vbeta segments and 13 reverse primers for TCR Jbeta segments was used. Drawn from immuneACCESS, this table holds only the in-frame rearrangements with V and J called that TCRdb kept. Clones are partly lost; checked studies trace under half to an unresolved V gene and leave the rest unexplained. Counted in this sample were around 120,000 clones; over 80% of them appeared once. The ten largest clones add up to about 0.25% of the sample. The sample comprised PBMCs. The receptor set was obtained from a man aged 45-65 years in good health and CMV-seronegative.

The chain uses TRBV30 and TRBJ1-2; weak D call: TRBD1 (6 bases). Germline CDR1 and CDR2: GTSNPN and SVGIG (reference sequence). This CDR3 contains 12 residues. Trimming cost V 0 bases and J 8 bases, with 10 bases left between them. The CDR3 DNA is TGTGCCTGGAGTGTTGGGGGCGAAGGCTACACCTTC. Protein product: CAWSVGGEGYTF.

The chain couples TRBV28 to TRBJ2-3; D is possibly TRBD1 (6 bases). V was clipped by 7 bases and J by 3 bases, with 8 bases between them. The CDR3 runs 12 residues. CDR1 is MDHEN, CDR2 SYDVKM, per germline. CDR3 in DNA: TGTGCCAGCATGAGGGGGACAGATACGCAGTATTTT. Translating gives CASMRGTDTQYF.

The CDR3 bases are TGCAGTGCTAGCCGGACCGGGGAGCTGTTTTTT. Protein product: CSASRTGELFF. V and J are TRBV20-1 and TRBJ2-2; D is ambiguous. Trimming took off 3 bases at V and 5 bases at J, with 4 bases between the two ends. Looked up from germline, CDR1 is DFQATT and CDR2 is SNEGSKA (reference sequence). CDR3 length equals 11 residues.

The chain employs TRBV28 and TRBJ1-5; the D gene is possibly TRBD1 (6 bases). The CDR3 spans 15 residues. The V end lost 3 bases, the J end lost 4 bases, and 13 bases lay between the germline ends. Looked up from germline, CDR1 is MDHEN and CDR2 is SYDVKM. Here the CDR3 reads CASSFRRGGNQPQHF. Here the CDR3 DNA reads TGTGCCAGCAGTTTCCGTAGGGGGGGGAATCAGCCCCAGCATTTT.

The chain's CDR3 is CASSLPTGAKETQYF. DNA for the CDR3: TGTGCCAGCAGTTTGCCGACAGGGGCGAAAGAGACCCAGTACTTC. This chain connects TRBV28 to TRBJ2-5, with 8 bases identical to TRBD1. CDR3 size: 15 residues. With 3 bases clipped from V and 3 bases from J, the junction kept 6 bases outside the gene matches. Germline V lookup: CDR1 MDHEN, CDR2 SYDVKM.

Only one count was recorded for this clone. This chain links TRBV6-6 with TRBJ1-4; weak D call: TRBD1 (6 bases). Germline values: CDR1 MNHNY, CDR2 SVGAGI (reference sequence). The CDR3 length is 11 residues. Trimming took 7 bases from V and 8 from J, leaving 8 bases between them. CDR3 coding DNA: TGTGCCAGCACCGACAGGGAAAAACTGTTTTTT. Translating it yields CASTDREKLFF.

V is TRBV10-3 and J is TRBJ2-1; 10 bases match TRBD1. Germline V gives CDR1 ENHRY, CDR2 SYGVKD. The CDR3 covers 15 residues. V was pared by 6 bases and J by 2 bases, with 4 bases of the junction left unmatched. The CDR3 coding sequence is TGTGCCATCAGCGCCGGGACAGGGGCCTACAATGAGCAGTTCTTC. Translating it yields CAISAGTGAYNEQFF.

The sample holds a few counts of this clone. The chain links TRBV18 to TRBJ2-5; D is uncertain. The germline V and J ends were trimmed by 5 bases and 2 bases, with 3 bases remaining between them. Germline V gene sequence: CDR1 KGHSH, CDR2 LQKENI. The CDR3 runs 11 residues. CDR3 loop: CASSSQETQYF. Written as DNA, the CDR3 is TGTGCCAGCTCATCTCAAGAGACCCAGTACTTC.

The chain carries TRBV19 and TRBJ1-5; D is unclear. The CDR3 is made up of 13 amino acids. The V gene's germline CDR1 is LNHDA and CDR2 SQIVND (reference sequence). V lost 7 bases, J lost 0 bases, and 7 bases lay in between. For the CDR3, the DNA is TGTGCCAGTAATGAGGTTAGCAATCAGCCCCAGCATTTT. This codes for CASNEVSNQPQHF.